The 22 T cell receptor beta chains below all came from one sample that was sequenced in a study of T cells in Graves' hyperthyroidism and ophthalmopathy. The source material, RNA transcripts, was used to amplify TCR beta CDR3 regions. A set of HTBI primers served as the primers for a first-round RT-PCR of the TCR CDR3. TCRdb re-analysed the multiplex PCR reads in MiXCR, keeping a single row per CDR3 protein. This sample yields roughly 500,000 distinct CDR3 sequences, of which roughly 16% are seen a single time; about 29% belongs to the top ten. Sequencing was done on a sample of blood. The origin of the receptors is a woman aged 25 to 45 with Graves' ophthalmopathy.

The chain couples TRBV11-2 to TRBJ2-7; 9 bases are shared with TRBD1. V was clipped by 5 bases and J by 6 bases; unmatched bases: 11. Germline CDR1 reads SGHAT; CDR2 reads FQNNGV. The CDR3 spans 15 residues. The CDR3: CASSGRGTGRLEQYF. CDR3 coding DNA: TGTGCCAGCAGCGGACGGGGGACAGGGCGCCTCGAGCAGTACTTC.

As concerns this clonotype: A single base separates this from a much larger clone, so it may be a read error. The chain combines TRBV6-5 with TRBJ2-1, with D perhaps matching TRBD2 (6 bases). V was trimmed by 2 bases and J by 2 bases, leaving 22 bases between them. The length of the CDR3 is 19 residues. Looked up from germline, CDR1 is MNHEY and CDR2 is SVGAGI. This CDR3 is CASSYGETSPRGPYNEQFF. In DNA, the CDR3 is TGTGCCAGCAGTTACGGGGAGACTAGTCCCCGGGGTCCCTACAATGAGCAGTTCTTC.

This clonotype was seen at least ten times. The chain uses TRBV7-2 and TRBJ1-1; 9 bases line up with TRBD1. The CDR3 runs 14 residues. V dropped 5 bases and J dropped 6; count of bases not matched to a gene: 7. CDR1 and CDR2 (germline): SGHTA, FQGNSA. Here the CDR3 DNA reads TGTGCCAGCAGCACAAGGACAGGGGTACCTGAAGCTTTCTTT. Protein product: CASSTRTGVPEAFF. Together with reference TRBV7-2 and TRBJ1-1, the CDR3 gives the full variable domain: GAGVSQSPSNKVTEKGKDVELRCDPISGHTALYWYRQSLGQGLEFLIYFQGNSAPDKSGLPSDRFSAERTGGSVSTLTIQRTQQEDSAVYLCASSTRTGVPEAFFGQGTRLTVV.

This clonotype was observed a few times. This chain links TRBV5-4 with TRBJ2-1; 8 bases agree with TRBD2. This CDR3 is 16 amino acids long. With 7 bases clipped from V and 9 bases from J, the junction kept 18 bases outside the gene matches. In germline, CDR1 is SGHNT, CDR2 YYREEE (reference sequence). CDR3 sequence reads: CASSPKTSSGSSEQFF. In DNA form, the CDR3 reads TGTGCCAGCTCGCCAAAAACTTCCAGCGGGAGTTCTGAGCAGTTCTTC. Full variable domain (outside the CDR3, taken from reference TRBV5-4 and TRBJ2-1): ETGVTQSPTHLIKTRGQQVTLRCSSQSGHNTVSWYQQALGQGPQFIFQYYREEENGRGNFPPRFSGLQFPNYSSELNVNALELDDSALYLCASSPKTSSGSSEQFFGPGTRLTVL.

This clonotype was observed at least ten times. CDR3 in amino acids: CASSLVGRTGYPLMEETQYF. CDR3 coding DNA: TGTGCCAGCAGCTTAGTGGGTAGGACAGGGTATCCGTTGATGGAAGAGACCCAGTACTTC. The rearrangement joins TRBV7-9 to TRBJ2-5; 8 positions agree with TRBD1. Trimming cost V 1 base and J 3 bases; bases outside gene matches: 19. Germline lookup yields CDR1 SEHNR and CDR2 FQNEAQ (reference sequence). This CDR3 region has 20 residues.

The V call is TRBV27, the J call TRBJ2-1, with 9 bases lining up with TRBD2. Germline CDR1 reads MNHEY; CDR2 reads SMNVEV (reference sequence). This CDR3 region has 17 residues. With V trimmed by 1 base and J by 2 bases, 6 bases remained unmatched. The CDR3 DNA reads TGTGCCAGCAGTTTATATAAGGGCGGGAGGGCCTACAATGAGCAGTTCTTC. This sequence encodes CASSLYKGGRAYNEQFF.

A few counts support this clonotype. The chain recombines TRBV10-2 with TRBJ1-2; D is unresolved. The CDR3 is made up of 12 amino acids. The V end was cut by 7 bases, the J end by 5 bases, with 11 bases between. The germline gives CDR1 WSHSY, CDR2 SAAADI. This chain's CDR3 is CASIGAGYGYTF. CDR3 nucleotide sequence: TGCGCCAGCATAGGAGCAGGTTATGGCTACACCTTC.

As to this clonotype: One end of the junction varies from germline; a read error may be responsible. The chain is built from TRBV7-9 and TRBJ1-3; the D gene is possibly TRBD1 (5 bases). The CDR3 consists of 18 residues. Germline-derived CDR1 and CDR2 are SEHNR and FQNEAQ (reference sequence). The CDR3 here is CASSLGSRDPRSGNTMYF. As DNA, the CDR3 is TGTGCCAGCAGCTTAGGTTCGAGGGACCCGCGCTCTGGAAACACCATGTATTTT.

The chain couples TRBV4-1 to TRBJ2-5; D is ambiguous. V was trimmed by 1 base and J by 1 base, leaving 10 bases between them. Germline V gives CDR1 MGHRA, CDR2 YSYEKL. This CDR3 has 15 residues. The CDR3 sequence is CASSQGVGIQETQYF. As DNA, the CDR3 is TGCGCCAGCAGCCAAGGGGTAGGGATCCAAGAGACCCAGTACTTC.

This clonotype appeared a few times. The chain employs TRBV11-2 and TRBJ1-1, with 7 bases matching TRBD1. V dropped 5 bases and J dropped 4; count of bases not matched to a gene: 7. Germline CDR1 and CDR2: SGHAT and FQNNGV. The CDR3 contains 14 residues. The DNA of the CDR3 is TGTGCCAGCAGCGCGACAGGGCCCGCCACTGAAGCTTTCTTT. It is translated as CASSATGPATEAFF.

The chain uses TRBV12-3 or TRBV12-4 and TRBJ2-1; 11 bases line up with TRBD2. V lost 3 bases, J lost 4 bases, and 11 bases stayed unmatched. This CDR3 contains 18 residues. CDR3 in amino acids: CASSFASGRSEGYNEQFF. The CDR3 nucleotides read TGTGCCAGCAGTTTTGCTAGCGGGAGGTCGGAGGGTTACAATGAGCAGTTCTTC.

This clonotype has just a few counts. This sequence joins TRBV6-5 and TRBJ2-2, with 10 bases fitting TRBD2. V shed 0 bases, J shed 6 bases, and the junction held 13 bases outside the gene matches. The length of the CDR3 is 19 residues. Germline assignment: CDR1 MNHEY and CDR2 SVGAGI. The CDR3 region is CASSYSRTSGIGYSGELFF. For the CDR3, the DNA is TGTGCCAGCAGTTACTCGAGAACTAGCGGGATAGGGTATTCCGGGGAGCTGTTTTTT.

This clonotype was detected ten times or more. This sequence joins TRBV6-1 and TRBJ1-4; possible D gene TRBD1, 5 bases. Germline V gives CDR1 MNHNS, CDR2 SASEGT. CDR3 size: 16 residues. V gave up 2 bases and J gave up 1 base, with 11 bases separating them. For the CDR3, the DNA is TGTGCCAGCAGTGAAATATTGCAGGGAACTAATGAAAAACTGTTTTTT. Protein: CASSEILQGTNEKLFF.

Only a few counts were recorded for this clonotype. The J gene is TRBJ2-1, the V gene TRBV20-1, with 7 bases aligning to TRBD1. Germline trimming cut 5 bases from V and 7 bases from J; bases unmatched to any gene: 11. The CDR3 is 14 residues long. CDR1 DFQATT and CDR2 SNEGSKA come from the germline V gene (reference sequence). The CDR3 nucleotides read TGCAGTGCTTCCCATACCGACAGGGATAATGAGCAGTTCTTC. It specifies CSASHTDRDNEQFF.

This clonotype occurred a few times. DNA for the CDR3: TGTGCCACCAGCAGAGATCGGGCAGAGCAGTTCTTC. Protein sequence: CATSRDRAEQFF. The chain recombines TRBV15 with TRBJ2-1; the D is unclear. CDR1 and CDR2 from the germline V gene are LNHNV and YYDKDF (reference sequence). The CDR3 totals 12 residues. With 0 bases removed from V and 10 bases from J, the gap between germline ends came to 7 bases.

This clonotype has a single count. The rearrangement uses TRBV2 and TRBJ2-1; possibly TRBD2 for D (5 bases). Germline V lookup: CDR1 SNHLY, CDR2 FYNNEI. The CDR3 is made up of 12 amino acids. Trimming cost V 9 bases and J 2 bases, with 8 bases left between them. The CDR3 loop is CASDGTYNEQFF. In DNA, the CDR3 is TGTGCCAGTGACGGGACCTACAATGAGCAGTTCTTC.

Concerning this clonotype itself: Its ends do not fully match the called genes, so a read error is possible. The chain combines TRBV27 with TRBJ1-6; D possibly corresponds to TRBD1 (5 bases). Germline loops: CDR1 MNHEY, CDR2 SMNVEV (reference sequence). The CDR3 spans 15 residues. The CDR3 DNA reads TGTGCCAGCAGTTTATCCAGGGTTGATAATTCACTCCTCCACTTT. Translation: CASSLSRVDNSLLHF.

The J gene is TRBJ2-1, the V gene TRBV20-1; D remains ambiguous. Trimming cost V 0 bases and J 9 bases, with 15 bases left between them. CDR1 and CDR2 (germline): DFQATT, SNEGSKA (reference sequence). This CDR3 comprises 14 residues. CDR3 sequence reads: CSARDWRRHSEQFF. In DNA, the CDR3 is TGCAGTGCTAGAGATTGGCGAAGGCATAGTGAGCAGTTCTTC.

This clonotype was seen ten or more times. This chain joins TRBV11-2 and TRBJ2-7, with 13 nucleotides matching TRBD2. V shed 1 base and J 5 bases; nucleotides not matched to a gene: 8. This CDR3 is 17 amino acids long. The germline V gene encodes CDR1 SGHAT and CDR2 FQNNGV. CDR3: CASSLVIGLAGEDEQYF. Written as DNA, the CDR3 is TGTGCCAGCAGCTTAGTAATAGGACTAGCGGGAGAGGACGAGCAGTACTTC.

This clonotype was recorded at least ten times. J is TRBJ2-7 and V is TRBV4-1, with a tentative D call TRBD2 (5 bases). The CDR3 is 15 amino acids. Per germline, CDR1 MGHRA and CDR2 YSYEKL. V was cut by 0 bases and J by 2 bases, with 11 bases left in between. CDR3 bases: TGCGCCAGCAGCCAAGATTCCACTAGAACCTACGAGCAGTACTTC. Translated, it gives CASSQDSTRTYEQYF.

Many counts were recorded for this clonotype. The rearrangement links TRBV6-2 or TRBV6-3 to TRBJ2-7; tentatively, D is TRBD2 (6 bases). This CDR3 contains 16 residues. Per germline, CDR1 MNHEY and CDR2 SVGEGT. The ends were cut back, 6 bases at V and 3 bases at J, with 21 bases in the middle. Here the CDR3 reads CASSRTGTGLNYEQYF. As DNA, the CDR3 is TGTGCCAGCAGCCGAACCGGGACTGGACTAAACTACGAGCAGTACTTC.

The sample holds many counts of this clonotype. The rearrangement joins TRBV7-8 to TRBJ1-2; 8 positions agree with TRBD1. CDR1 is SGHVS, CDR2 FQNEAQ, per germline. The junction had 8 bases not matched to a gene; V was cut back by 6 bases and J by 5 bases. The CDR3 runs to 14 residues. The CDR3 loop reads CASSPQGGLYGYTF. The CDR3 bases are TGTGCCAGCAGTCCACAGGGGGGACTTTATGGCTACACCTTC.